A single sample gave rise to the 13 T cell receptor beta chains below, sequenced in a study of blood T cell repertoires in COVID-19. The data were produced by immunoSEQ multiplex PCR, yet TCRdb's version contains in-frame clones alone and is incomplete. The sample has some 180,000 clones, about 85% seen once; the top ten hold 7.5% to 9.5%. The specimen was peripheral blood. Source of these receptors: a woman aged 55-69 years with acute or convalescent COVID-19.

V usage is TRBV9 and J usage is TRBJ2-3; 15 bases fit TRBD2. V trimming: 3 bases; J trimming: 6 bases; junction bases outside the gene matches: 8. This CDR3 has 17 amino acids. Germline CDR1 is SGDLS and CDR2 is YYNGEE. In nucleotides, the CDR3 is TGTGCCAGCAGCGCACCGGGACTAGCGGGAGGCCGGGATACGCAGTATTTT. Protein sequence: CASSAPGLAGGRDTQYF.

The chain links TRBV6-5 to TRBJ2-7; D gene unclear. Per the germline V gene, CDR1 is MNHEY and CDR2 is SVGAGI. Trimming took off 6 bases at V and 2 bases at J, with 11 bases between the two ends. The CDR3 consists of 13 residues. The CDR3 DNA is TGTGCCAGCAGAGCGAGGCCACCCTACGAGCAGTACTTC. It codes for CASRARPPYEQYF.

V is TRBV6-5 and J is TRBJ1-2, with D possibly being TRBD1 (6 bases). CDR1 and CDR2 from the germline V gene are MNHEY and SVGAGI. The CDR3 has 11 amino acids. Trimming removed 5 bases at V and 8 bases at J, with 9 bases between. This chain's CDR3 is CASSQGKGYTF. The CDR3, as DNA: TGTGCCAGCAGTCAGGGGAAGGGCTACACCTTC.

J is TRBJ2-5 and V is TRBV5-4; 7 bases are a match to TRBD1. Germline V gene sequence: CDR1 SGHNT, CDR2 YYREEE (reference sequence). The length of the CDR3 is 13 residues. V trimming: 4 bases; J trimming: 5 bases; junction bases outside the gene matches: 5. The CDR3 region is CASSSGTVETQYF. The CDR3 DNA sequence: TGTGCCAGCAGCAGTGGGACAGTGGAGACCCAGTACTTC.

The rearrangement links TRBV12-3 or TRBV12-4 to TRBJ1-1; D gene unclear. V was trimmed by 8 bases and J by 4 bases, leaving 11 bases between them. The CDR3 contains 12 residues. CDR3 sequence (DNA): TGTGCCAGCGCTCGCCGGGTCACTGAAGCTTTCTTT. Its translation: CASARRVTEAFF.

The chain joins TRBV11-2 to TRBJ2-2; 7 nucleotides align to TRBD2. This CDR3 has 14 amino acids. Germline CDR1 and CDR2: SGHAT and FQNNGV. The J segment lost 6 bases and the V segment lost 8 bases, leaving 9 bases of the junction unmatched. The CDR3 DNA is TGTGCCAGCCGAGCGGGGACGGGTCCCGGGGAGCTGTTTTTT. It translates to CASRAGTGPGELFF.

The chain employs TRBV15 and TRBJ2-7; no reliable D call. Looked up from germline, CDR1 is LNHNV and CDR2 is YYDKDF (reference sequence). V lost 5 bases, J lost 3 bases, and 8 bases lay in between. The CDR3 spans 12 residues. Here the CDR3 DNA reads TGTGCCACCAGCCGCGGCGACTACGAGCAGTACTTC. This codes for CATSRGDYEQYF.

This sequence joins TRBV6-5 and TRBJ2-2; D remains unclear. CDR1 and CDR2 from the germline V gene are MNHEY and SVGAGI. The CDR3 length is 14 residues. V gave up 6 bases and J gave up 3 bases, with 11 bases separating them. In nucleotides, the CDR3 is TGTGCCAGCAGGCGGCCTCCGTACACCGGGGAGCTGTTTTTT. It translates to CASRRPPYTGELFF.

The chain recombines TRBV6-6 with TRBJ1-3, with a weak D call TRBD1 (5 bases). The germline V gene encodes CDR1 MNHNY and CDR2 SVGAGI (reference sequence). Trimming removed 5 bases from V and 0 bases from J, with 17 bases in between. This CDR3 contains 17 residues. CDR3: CASSPSSGLFSGNTIYF. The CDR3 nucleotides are TGTGCCAGCAGTCCAAGTTCGGGACTGTTCTCTGGAAACACCATATATTTT.

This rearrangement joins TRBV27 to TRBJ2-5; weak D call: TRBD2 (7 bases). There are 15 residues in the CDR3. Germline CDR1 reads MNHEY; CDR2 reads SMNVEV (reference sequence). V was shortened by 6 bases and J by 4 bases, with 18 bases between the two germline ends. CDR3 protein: CASSTRGGGGETQYF. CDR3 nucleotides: TGTGCCAGCAGCACACGCGGAGGGGGGGGAGAGACCCAGTACTTC.

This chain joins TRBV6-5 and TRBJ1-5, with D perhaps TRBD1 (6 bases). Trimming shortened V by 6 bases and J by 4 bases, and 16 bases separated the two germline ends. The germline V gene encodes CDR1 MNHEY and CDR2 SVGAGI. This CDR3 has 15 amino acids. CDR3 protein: CASSVPGTKNQPQHF. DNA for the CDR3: TGTGCCAGCAGCGTCCCCGGGACAAAGAATCAGCCCCAGCATTTT.

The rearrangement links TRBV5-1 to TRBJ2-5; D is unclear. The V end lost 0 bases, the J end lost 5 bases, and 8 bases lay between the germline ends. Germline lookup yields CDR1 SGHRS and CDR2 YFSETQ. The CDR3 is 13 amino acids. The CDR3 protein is CASSLALWETQYF. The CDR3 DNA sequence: TGCGCCAGCAGCTTGGCACTTTGGGAGACCCAGTACTTC.

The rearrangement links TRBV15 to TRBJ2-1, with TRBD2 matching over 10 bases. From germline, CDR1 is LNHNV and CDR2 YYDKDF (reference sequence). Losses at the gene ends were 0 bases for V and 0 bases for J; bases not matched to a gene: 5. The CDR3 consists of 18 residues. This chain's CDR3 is CATSRDRLAGASYNEQFF. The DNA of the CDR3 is TGTGCCACCAGCAGAGATCGTCTAGCGGGGGCCTCCTACAATGAGCAGTTCTTC. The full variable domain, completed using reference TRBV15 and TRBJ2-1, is DAMVIQNPRYQVTQFGKPVTLSCSQTLNHNVMYWYQQKSSQAPKLLFHYYDKDFNNEADTPDNFQSRRPNTSFCFLDIRSPGLGDTAMYLCATSRDRLAGASYNEQFFGPGTRLTVL.